Listed below are T cell receptor beta chains from one sample, sequenced in a study of blood T cell repertoires in COVID-19. Some clones are missing from TCRdb's copy, which holds only in-frame ones; the method was immunoSEQ multiplex PCR. The sample carries about 270,000 clones, more than 75% recorded once. Sequenced sample: PBMCs or T cells enriched from blood (not recorded which). The receptors stem from a woman aged 18-29 years who had recovered from COVID-19. The CDR3 runs from the conserved cysteine through the conserved F or W. A D gene is named only where the DNA matches it firmly. Size tells how often a clone was seen (once, few, many) or the class of an expanded clone, and some rows leave it out.

V gene: TRBV28; D gene: NA; clone size: NA; J gene: TRBJ1-2; CDR3 DNA: TGTGCCAGCAGTTGGACACCTAACTATGGCTACACCTTC; CDR3 protein: CASSWTPNYGYTF
V gene: TRBV7-9; D gene: TRBD2; clone size: few; J gene: TRBJ2-7; CDR3 DNA: TGTGCCAGCAGCGCCCGGGGAGGGAACGAGCAGTACTTC; CDR3 protein: CASSARGGNEQYF
V gene: TRBV10-3; D gene: TRBD2; clone size: NA; J gene: TRBJ2-1; CDR3 DNA: TGTGCCATCAGCCCGGGACTAGCGCATTACAATGAGCAGTTCTTC; CDR3 protein: CAISPGLAHYNEQFF
V gene: TRBV5-1; D gene: NA; clone size: NA; J gene: TRBJ2-1; CDR3 DNA: TGCGCCAGCAGCTTCATGAGGGTCGACTACAATGAGCAGTTCTTC; CDR3 protein: CASSFMRVDYNEQFF
V gene: TRBV6-1; D gene: NA; clone size: NA; J gene: TRBJ1-3; CDR3 DNA: TGTGCCAGCAGTGATACCGTGAGGACCATATATTTT; CDR3 protein: CASSDTVRTIYF
V gene: TRBV27; D gene: TRBD2; clone size: NA; J gene: TRBJ2-5; CDR3 DNA: TGTGCCAGCAGTGCACGACTAGCGGGAGTTCGAGAGACCCAGTACTTC; CDR3 protein: CASSARLAGVRETQYF
V gene: TRBV27; D gene: TRBD2; clone size: NA; J gene: TRBJ2-1; CDR3 DNA: TGTGCCAGCAGTTTTAACCTAGCGGGAGTAAATGAGCAGTTCTTC; CDR3 protein: CASSFNLAGVNEQFF
V gene: TRBV28; D gene: NA; clone size: NA; J gene: TRBJ1-3; CDR3 DNA: TGTGCCAGCAGTTCAGGGAATAGCAGGGCTAACACCATATATTTT; CDR3 protein: CASSSGNSRANTIYF
V gene: TRBV5-6; D gene: NA; clone size: NA; J gene: TRBJ2-7; CDR3 DNA: TGTGCCAGCAGCTTGCGTGGGGGGATCGCGTACGAGCAGTACTTC; CDR3 protein: CASSLRGGIAYEQYF
V gene: TRBV4-1; D gene: NA; clone size: NA; J gene: TRBJ1-1; CDR3 DNA: TGCGCCACCGCCGGTGGCACTGAAGCTTTCTTT; CDR3 protein: CATAGGTEAFF
V gene: TRBV7-2; D gene: NA; clone size: NA; J gene: TRBJ2-1; CDR3 DNA: TGTGCCAGCAGCTTAGCGGCAGTGGACAATGAGCAGTTCTTC; CDR3 protein: CASSLAAVDNEQFF
V gene: TRBV4-1; D gene: NA; clone size: NA; J gene: TRBJ2-1; CDR3 DNA: TGCGCCAGCAGCCAAGGAAGCTTGGGACTCAGCTCCTACAATGAGCAGTTCTTC; CDR3 protein: CASSQGSLGLSSYNEQFF
V gene: TRBV5-4; D gene: TRBD2; clone size: NA; J gene: TRBJ2-5; CDR3 DNA: TGTGCCAGCAGCTCGACTAGCGGGGGAAAAGAGACCCAGTACTTC; CDR3 protein: CASSSTSGGKETQYF
V gene: TRBV5-1; D gene: NA; clone size: NA; J gene: TRBJ2-1; CDR3 DNA: TGCGCCAGCAGCTGGGGCCTTTTGGTCAGGCCAGATGACAATGAGCAGTTCTTC; CDR3 protein: CASSWGLLVRPDDNEQFF
V gene: TRBV9; D gene: NA; clone size: NA; J gene: TRBJ2-2; CDR3 DNA: TGTGCCAGCAGCGTAGTAGTCGGTTCGAACACCGGGGAGCTGTTTTTT; CDR3 protein: CASSVVVGSNTGELFF
V gene: TRBV11-2; D gene: NA; clone size: once; J gene: TRBJ2-3; CDR3 DNA: TGTGCCAGCAGCTACGACACCTATCCGCAGTATTTT; CDR3 protein: CASSYDTYPQYF
V gene: TRBV10-3; D gene: TRBD1; clone size: NA; J gene: TRBJ2-1; CDR3 DNA: TGTGCCATCAGACCCGCCACAGGGGGCGTATCTGGCAATGAGCAGTTCTTC; CDR3 protein: CAIRPATGGVSGNEQFF
V gene: TRBV3-1/TRBV3-2; D gene: TRBD1; clone size: NA; J gene: TRBJ2-5; CDR3 DNA: TGTGCCAGCAGCCGGGACAGACAAGAGACCCAGTACTTC; CDR3 protein: CASSRDRQETQYF